This passage covers 29 T cell receptor beta chains from one sample sequenced in a study of T cells after posttransplantation cyclophosphamide. Cells defined as naive were viable CD3+CD4+ or CD3+CD8+ and CCR7+CD45RA+CD45RO-CD95-CD27+CD28+. TCRdb's table, derived via immunoSEQ multiplex PCR, lists solely in-frame clones and lacks some. The sample lists about 32,000 clones; roughly nine tenths were seen once. Sequenced material: naive CD4+ T cells sorted from blood. Receptor source: a man between 25 and 39 years old in good health and a related stem cell transplant donor.

The rearrangement uses TRBV5-4 and TRBJ2-1; weak D call: TRBD2 (5 bases). This CDR3 spans 16 amino acids. The V and J ends lost 2 bases and 6 bases respectively, with 18 bases between them. Per the germline V gene, CDR1 is SGHNT and CDR2 is YYREEE (reference sequence). The CDR3 DNA sequence: TGTGCCAGCAGCTTCGACGGGAAACCCTTTTTCAATGAGCAGTTCTTC. This gives the protein CASSFDGKPFFNEQFF. Complete variable domain (other parts from reference TRBV5-4 and TRBJ2-1): ETGVTQSPTHLIKTRGQQVTLRCSSQSGHNTVSWYQQALGQGPQFIFQYYREEENGRGNFPPRFSGLQFPNYSSELNVNALELDDSALYLCASSFDGKPFFNEQFFGPGTRLTVL.

The chain carries TRBV19 and TRBJ2-5; TRBD2 might be the D (5 bases). The V end lost 0 bases, the J end lost 5 bases, and 7 bases lay between the germline ends. In germline, CDR1 is LNHDA, CDR2 SQIVND (reference sequence). The CDR3 spans 13 residues. The CDR3 coding sequence is TGTGCCAGTAGTATAGATCGGAGGGAGACCCAGTACTTC. Its translation is CASSIDRRETQYF. The full variable domain, with the rest looked up from reference TRBV19 and TRBJ2-5, is DGGITQSPKYLFRKEGQNVTLSCEQNLNHDAMYWYRQDPGQGLRLIYYSQIVNDFQKGDIAEGYSVSREKKESFPLTVTSAQKNPTAFYLCASSIDRRETQYFGPGTRLLVL.

V is TRBV18 and J is TRBJ1-1; no reliable D call. The germline gives CDR1 KGHSH, CDR2 LQKENI. The CDR3 runs 14 residues. Trimming pared 3 bases from V and 7 bases from J, leaving 15 bases between. DNA of the CDR3: TGTGCCAGCTCACCTGGATCACGGACTGGTGAAGCTTTCTTT. This translates into CASSPGSRTGEAFF.

This clone is a singleton in its sample. V and J are TRBV19 and TRBJ2-1; 9 nucleotides match TRBD1. Germline CDR1 is LNHDA and CDR2 is SQIVND (reference sequence). V shed 5 bases and J 7 bases; nucleotides not matched to a gene: 6. The CDR3 covers 14 residues. This CDR3 reads CASSPRQGVNEQFF. The CDR3, as DNA: TGTGCCAGTAGTCCCAGACAGGGGGTGAATGAGCAGTTCTTC.

The rearrangement joins TRBV5-5 to TRBJ2-7; TRBD1 matches 10 bases. CDR3 size: 16 residues. Losses at the gene ends were 4 bases for V and 5 bases for J; bases not matched to a gene: 12. CDR1 is SGHKS, CDR2 YYEKEE, per germline (reference sequence). CDR3 nucleotide sequence: TGTGCCAGCAGCCTTCTCCCCGGGACAGGGGTCAACGAGCAGTACTTC. It codes for CASSLLPGTGVNEQYF.

V usage is TRBV5-3 and J usage is TRBJ2-1, with a tentative D call TRBD2 (5 bases). TRBV5-3 is sorted into the ORF group, with uncertain function. CDR3 length equals 13 residues. Deletions cut 4 bases from V and 7 bases from J, with 12 bases between. This CDR3 reads CARSVDLKNEQFF. The CDR3 nucleotides are TGTGCCAGAAGCGTGGACTTAAAGAATGAGCAGTTCTTC.

This chain uses TRBV7-9 with TRBJ1-4, with TRBD1 matching over 9 bases. CDR1 SEHNR and CDR2 FQNEAQ come from the germline V gene (reference sequence). The CDR3 sequence is 16 residues long. V was clipped by 6 bases and J by 5 bases; unmatched bases: 10. CDR3 in DNA: TGTGCCAGCAGTTTGACAGGGGGGGTACCGAATGAAAAACTGTTTTTT. It translates to CASSLTGGVPNEKLFF.

This clone was recorded only once. The chain employs TRBV5-6 and TRBJ1-2, with D perhaps matching TRBD1 (5 bases). The ends were cut back, 0 bases at V and 4 bases at J, with 10 bases in the middle. The CDR3 sequence is 14 residues long. CDR1 is SGHDT and CDR2 is YYEEEE in the germline V gene. In DNA, the CDR3 is TGTGCCAGCAGCTTGGTAGGGGCCCTCTATGGCTACACCTTC. Translated, it gives CASSLVGALYGYTF.

The V call is TRBV10-3, the J call TRBJ2-2; D not resolved. With 7 bases removed from V and 3 bases from J, the gap between germline ends came to 3 bases. Per germline, CDR1 ENHRY and CDR2 SYGVKD. The CDR3 is 11 amino acids. CDR3 in amino acids: CAITDTGELFF. The DNA of the CDR3 is TGTGCCATCACAGACACCGGGGAGCTGTTTTTT.

The chain carries TRBV10-2 and TRBJ2-1; D is possibly TRBD1 (6 bases). CDR1 is WSHSY and CDR2 is SAAADI in the germline V gene. This CDR3 has 15 amino acids. Trimming took 4 bases from V and 8 from J, leaving 18 bases between them. The CDR3 is CASSVNSHSGDEQFF. In DNA form, the CDR3 reads TGCGCCAGCAGTGTAAATAGCCACTCAGGGGATGAGCAGTTCTTC.

This clone was recorded a few times. V gene TRBV6-1 combines with J gene TRBJ1-6, with TRBD1 as a possible D gene (6 bases). CDR3 length: 13 amino acids. The V and J ends lost 4 bases and 7 bases respectively, with 8 bases between them. The germline gives CDR1 MNHNS, CDR2 SASEGT. CDR3 DNA: TGTGCCAGCAGTGTGGGGGCAAATTCACCCCTCCACTTT. This codes for CASSVGANSPLHF.

This clone was observed a handful of times. The chain joins TRBV21-1 to TRBJ2-1; the table's D gene call, TRBD2, was not cross checked with the DNA. TRBV21-1 counts as a pseudogene. CDR3 length equals 17 residues. The CDR3 spells CASSKGPGQRVYNEQFF. The DNA for the CDR3 is TGTGCCAGCAGCAAAGGCCCCGGCCAGAGGGTCTACAATGAGCAGTTCTTC.

This chain joins TRBV7-3 and TRBJ2-2; TRBD1 might be the D (5 bases). The CDR3 extends over 14 amino acids. The germline gives CDR1 SGHTA, CDR2 FQGTGA. V was cut by 5 bases and J by 1 base, with 8 bases left in between. The CDR3 reads CASSRGQNTGELFF. For the CDR3, the DNA is TGTGCCAGCAGCCGTGGACAGAACACCGGGGAGCTGTTTTTT. Complete variable domain (other parts from reference TRBV7-3 and TRBJ2-2): GAGVSQTPSNKVTEKGKYVELRCDPISGHTALYWYRQSLGQGPEFLIYFQGTGAADDSGLPNDRFFAVRPEGSVSTLKIQRTERGDSAVYLCASSRGQNTGELFFGEGSRLTVL.

The J gene is TRBJ2-3, the V gene TRBV19; TRBD1 aligns across 9 bases. The CDR3 length is 16 residues. CDR1 LNHDA and CDR2 SQIVND come from the germline V gene (reference sequence). V lost 1 base and J lost 5; bases outside the gene matches: 7. CDR3 DNA: TGTGCCAGTAGTATAGCCAAGGGACAGGGAAGAGATACGCAGTATTTT. Protein: CASSIAKGQGRDTQYF.

The chain joins TRBV5-1 to TRBJ1-2; 7 bases fit TRBD1. The V segment lost 2 bases and the J segment 2 bases; nucleotides outside the gene matches: 3. Germline CDR1 SGHRS, CDR2 YFSETQ. CDR3 length: 14 residues. The CDR3 is CASSLQGINYGYTF. The CDR3 nucleotides are TGCGCCAGCAGCTTACAGGGGATCAACTATGGCTACACCTTC.

The V gene is TRBV2, the J gene TRBJ2-3; 12 nucleotides line up with TRBD2. Germline values: CDR1 SNHLY, CDR2 FYNNEI. V lost 6 bases to trimming and J lost 3 bases; unmatched junction nucleotides: 10. The CDR3 contains 17 residues. The CDR3 loop reads CASRLLAGGPGTDTQYF. For the CDR3, the DNA is TGTGCCAGCAGGTTGCTAGCGGGGGGGCCAGGGACAGATACGCAGTATTTT.

This clone was recorded only once. Lacking the conserved final phenylalanine or tryptophan, this CDR3 likely reflects a read error. The gene calls are TRBV27 and TRBJ1-2; D gene uncertain. Germline assignment: CDR1 MNHEY and CDR2 SMNVEV (reference sequence). This CDR3 contains 14 residues. V lost 0 bases, J lost 1 base, and 6 bases lay in between. The CDR3 DNA follows: TGTGCCAGCAGTTTATCCCGGATTAACTATGGCTACACCCTC. This codes for CASSLSRINYGYTL.

The rearrangement uses TRBV14 and TRBJ2-6; D possibly corresponds to TRBD2 (7 bases). Trimming left V 4 bases short and J 2 bases short, with 15 bases between. CDR1 is SGHDN, CDR2 FVKESK, per germline. This CDR3 has 17 amino acids. CDR3 loop: CASSPIGGGAGANVLTF. The CDR3 DNA follows: TGTGCCAGCAGCCCAATAGGGGGGGGCGCTGGGGCCAACGTCCTGACTTTC.

This clone was recorded only once. This rearrangement joins TRBV23-1 to TRBJ2-7; D might be TRBD1 (6 bases). TRBV23-1 is identified as an open reading frame with a role that is uncertain. With 6 bases removed from V and 3 bases from J, the gap between germline ends came to 21 bases. The CDR3 contains 16 residues. This chain's CDR3 is CASRPITGQMNYEQYF. The CDR3, as DNA: TGCGCCAGCAGACCCATAACAGGACAGATGAACTACGAGCAGTACTTC.

The J gene is TRBJ2-7, the V gene TRBV11-2; D remains ambiguous. Germline V lookup: CDR1 SGHAT, CDR2 FQNNGV. V dropped 3 bases and J dropped 5 bases, with 11 bases sitting between them. The CDR3 totals 13 residues. The CDR3 sequence: CASSFQSRDEQYF. In DNA, the CDR3 is TGTGCCAGCAGCTTTCAATCCCGGGACGAGCAGTACTTC.

This rearrangement joins TRBV10-3 to TRBJ1-5; D might be TRBD1 (6 bases). The germline V and J ends were trimmed by 3 bases and 3 bases, with 9 bases remaining between them. Germline lookup yields CDR1 ENHRY and CDR2 SYGVKD. CDR3 length: 14 residues. The DNA for the CDR3 is TGTGCCATCAGTGAAGGGGGGGTCAATCAGCCCCAGCATTTT. The encoded protein is CAISEGGVNQPQHF.

The gene calls are TRBV4-1 and TRBJ2-1; D is uncertain. This CDR3 has 16 residues. Germline loops: CDR1 MGHRA, CDR2 YSYEKL. Trimming removed 5 bases at V and 0 bases at J, with 14 bases between. In DNA, the CDR3 is TGCGCCAGCAGCACCCCCAAGCGCCGCTCCTACAATGAGCAGTTCTTC. Translating it yields CASSTPKRRSYNEQFF.

This clone was observed once. This rearrangement joins TRBV5-6 to TRBJ1-4, with TRBD1 matching 7 bases. Germline-derived CDR1 and CDR2 are SGHDT and YYEEEE. J was trimmed by 8 bases and V by 1 base; bases with no gene match: 8. The CDR3 extends over 15 amino acids. The CDR3 protein is CASSLSGRGKEKLFF. The CDR3 region has the DNA TGTGCCAGCAGCTTGTCGGGCAGGGGGAAGGAAAAACTGTTTTTT.

The chain combines TRBV18 with TRBJ1-1, with D possibly being TRBD1 (5 bases). This CDR3 is built from 16 residues. Germline-derived CDR1 and CDR2 are KGHSH and LQKENI. V lost 1 base and J 0 bases, leaving 12 bases between the germline ends. The DNA of the CDR3 is TGTGCCAGCTCACCACTAAGGACACCCATGAACACTGAAGCTTTCTTT. It encodes CASSPLRTPMNTEAFF.

The chain combines TRBV28 with TRBJ2-3; 8 nucleotides line up with TRBD2. The germline CDR1 and CDR2 sequences are MDHEN and SYDVKM. The length of the CDR3 is 15 residues. Losses at the gene ends were 6 bases for V and 1 base for J; bases not matched to a gene: 6. CDR3 protein: CASRGRGARTDTQYF. DNA of the CDR3: TGTGCCAGCAGGGGGCGGGGGGCCCGCACAGATACGCAGTATTTT.

The rearrangement joins TRBV28 to TRBJ1-5, with no clear D. Per germline, CDR1 MDHEN and CDR2 SYDVKM. CDR3 length: 14 residues. Trimming shortened V by 3 bases and J by 3 bases, and 9 bases separated the two germline ends. CDR3 sequence reads: CASSLPGDNQPQHF. CDR3 bases: TGTGCCAGCAGTTTGCCCGGGGACAATCAGCCCCAGCATTTT.

The rearrangement uses TRBV27 and TRBJ2-1; the match to TRBD1 covers 10 bases. There are 14 residues in the CDR3. Trimming at V came to 6 bases and at J to 6 bases, leaving 5 bases not matched to a gene. The V gene's germline CDR1 is MNHEY and CDR2 SMNVEV (reference sequence). CDR3 bases: TGTGCCAGCAGAGGACAGGGGGGGGGCAATGAGCAGTTCTTC. It encodes CASRGQGGGNEQFF.

The V call is TRBV28, the J call TRBJ1-5; tentatively, D is TRBD1 (6 bases). This CDR3 comprises 15 residues. Between the trimmed V and J ends, which lost 3 bases and 3 bases, there was a span of 12 bases. Germline CDR1 is MDHEN and CDR2 is SYDVKM. The CDR3 sequence is CASSFRGPVNQPQHF. Written as DNA, the CDR3 is TGTGCCAGCAGTTTCAGGGGCCCGGTCAATCAGCCCCAGCATTTT.

This clone was counted only a few times. The chain has TRBV29-1 and TRBJ2-7, with D perhaps TRBD1 (6 bases). This CDR3 region has 12 residues. Trimming shortened V by 7 bases and J by 2 bases, and 12 bases separated the two germline ends. The V gene's germline CDR1 is SQVTM and CDR2 ANQGSEA. The DNA of the CDR3 is TGCAGCGCTAAGACAGGACCCTACGAGCAGTACTTC. This codes for CSAKTGPYEQYF.